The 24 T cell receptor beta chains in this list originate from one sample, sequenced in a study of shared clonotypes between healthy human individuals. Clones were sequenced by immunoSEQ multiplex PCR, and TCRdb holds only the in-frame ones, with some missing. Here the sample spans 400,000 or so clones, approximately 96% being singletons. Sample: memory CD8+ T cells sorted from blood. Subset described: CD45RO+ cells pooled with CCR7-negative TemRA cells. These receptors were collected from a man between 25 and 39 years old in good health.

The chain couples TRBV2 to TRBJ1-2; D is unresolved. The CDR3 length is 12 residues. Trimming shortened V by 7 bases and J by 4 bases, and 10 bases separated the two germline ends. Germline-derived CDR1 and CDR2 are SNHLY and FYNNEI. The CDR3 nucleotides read TGTGCCAGCAATAAAGGACCCTATGGCTACACCTTC. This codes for CASNKGPYGYTF.

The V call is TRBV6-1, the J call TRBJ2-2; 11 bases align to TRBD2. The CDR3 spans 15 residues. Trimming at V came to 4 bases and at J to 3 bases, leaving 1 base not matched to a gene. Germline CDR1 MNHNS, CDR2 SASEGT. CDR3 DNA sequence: TGTGCCAGCAGTGTACTAGCGGGAGACACCGGGGAGCTGTTTTTT. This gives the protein CASSVLAGDTGELFF.

This CDR3 reads CSARLVSEQYF. As DNA, the CDR3 is TGCAGTGCTAGGCTTGTATCCGAGCAGTACTTC. The chain is built from TRBV20-1 and TRBJ2-7; D gene ambiguous. The germline V gene has CDR1 DFQATT and CDR2 SNEGSKA (reference sequence). The V and J ends lost 3 bases and 6 bases respectively, with 9 bases between them. The CDR3 covers 11 residues.

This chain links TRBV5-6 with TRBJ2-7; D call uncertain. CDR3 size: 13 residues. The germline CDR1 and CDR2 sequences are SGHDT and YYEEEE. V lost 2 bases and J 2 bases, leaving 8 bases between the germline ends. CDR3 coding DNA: TGTGCCAGCAGCTTCCCCGGAACCTACGAGCAGTACTTC. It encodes CASSFPGTYEQYF.

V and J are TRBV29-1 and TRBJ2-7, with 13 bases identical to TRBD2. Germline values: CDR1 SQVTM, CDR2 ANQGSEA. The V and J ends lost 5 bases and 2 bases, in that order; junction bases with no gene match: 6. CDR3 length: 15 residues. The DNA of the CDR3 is TGCAGCGTTACTAGCGGGAGGGCCCTAACCTACGAGCAGTACTTC. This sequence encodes CSVTSGRALTYEQYF.

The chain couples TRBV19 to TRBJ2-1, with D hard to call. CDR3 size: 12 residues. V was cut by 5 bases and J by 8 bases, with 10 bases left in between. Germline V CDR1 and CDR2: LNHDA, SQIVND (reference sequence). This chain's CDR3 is CASSAWVHEQFF. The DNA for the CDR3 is TGTGCCAGTAGTGCCTGGGTCCATGAGCAGTTCTTC.

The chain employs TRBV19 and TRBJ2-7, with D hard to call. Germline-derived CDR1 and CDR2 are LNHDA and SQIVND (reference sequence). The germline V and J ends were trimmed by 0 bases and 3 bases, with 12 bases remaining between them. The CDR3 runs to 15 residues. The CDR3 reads CASSIELDFNYEQYF. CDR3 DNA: TGTGCCAGTAGTATAGAACTCGACTTCAACTACGAGCAGTACTTC. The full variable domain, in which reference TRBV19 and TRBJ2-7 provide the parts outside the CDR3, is DGGITQSPKYLFRKEGQNVTLSCEQNLNHDAMYWYRQDPGQGLRLIYYSQIVNDFQKGDIAEGYSVSREKKESFPLTVTSAQKNPTAFYLCASSIELDFNYEQYFGPGTRLTVT.

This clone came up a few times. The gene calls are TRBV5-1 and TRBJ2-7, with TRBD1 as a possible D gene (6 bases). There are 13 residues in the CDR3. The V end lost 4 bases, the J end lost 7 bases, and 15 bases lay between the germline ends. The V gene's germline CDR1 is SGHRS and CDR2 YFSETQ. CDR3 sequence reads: CASSQGSGVEQYF. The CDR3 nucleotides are TGCGCCAGCAGCCAGGGGTCAGGGGTGGAGCAGTACTTC.

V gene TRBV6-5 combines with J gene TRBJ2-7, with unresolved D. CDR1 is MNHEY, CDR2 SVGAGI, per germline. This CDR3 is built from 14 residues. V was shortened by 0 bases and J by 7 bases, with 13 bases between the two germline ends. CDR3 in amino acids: CASSYSRRYGEQYF. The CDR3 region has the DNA TGTGCCAGCAGTTACTCTAGACGCTACGGGGAGCAGTACTTC.

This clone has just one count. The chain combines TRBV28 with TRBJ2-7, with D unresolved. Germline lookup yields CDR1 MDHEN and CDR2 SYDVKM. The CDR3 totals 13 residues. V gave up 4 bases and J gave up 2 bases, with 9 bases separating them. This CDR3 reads CASSSQLPYEQYF. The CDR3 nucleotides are TGTGCCAGCAGTTCACAGTTACCCTACGAGCAGTACTTC.

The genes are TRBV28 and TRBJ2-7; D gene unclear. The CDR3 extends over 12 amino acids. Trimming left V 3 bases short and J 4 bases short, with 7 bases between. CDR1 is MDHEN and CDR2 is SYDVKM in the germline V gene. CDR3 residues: CASSFEEYEQYF. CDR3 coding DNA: TGTGCCAGCAGTTTTGAGGAATACGAGCAGTACTTC.

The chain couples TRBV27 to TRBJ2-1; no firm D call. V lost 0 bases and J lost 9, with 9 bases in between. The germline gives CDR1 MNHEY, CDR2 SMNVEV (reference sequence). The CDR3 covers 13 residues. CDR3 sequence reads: CASSLSSNGEQFF. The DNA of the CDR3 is TGTGCCAGCAGTTTATCTTCGAACGGTGAGCAGTTCTTC.

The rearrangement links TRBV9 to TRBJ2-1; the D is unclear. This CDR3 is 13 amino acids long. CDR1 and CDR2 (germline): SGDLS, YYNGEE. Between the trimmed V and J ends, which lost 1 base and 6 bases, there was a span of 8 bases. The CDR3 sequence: CASSVRGSNEQFF. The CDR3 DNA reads TGTGCCAGCAGCGTACGAGGTAGCAATGAGCAGTTCTTC.

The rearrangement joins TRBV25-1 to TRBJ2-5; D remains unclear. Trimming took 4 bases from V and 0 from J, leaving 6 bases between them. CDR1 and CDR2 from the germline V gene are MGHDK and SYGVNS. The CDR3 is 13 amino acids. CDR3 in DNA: TGTGCCAGCAGTGCTCAGTACCAAGAGACCCAGTACTTC. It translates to CASSAQYQETQYF.

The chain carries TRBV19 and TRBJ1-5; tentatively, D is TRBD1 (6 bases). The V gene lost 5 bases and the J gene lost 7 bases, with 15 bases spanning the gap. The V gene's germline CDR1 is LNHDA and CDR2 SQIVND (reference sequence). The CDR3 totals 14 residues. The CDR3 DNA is TGTGCCAGTAGTCTACAGGGTCCGGGCCAGCCCCAGCATTTT. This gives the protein CASSLQGPGQPQHF. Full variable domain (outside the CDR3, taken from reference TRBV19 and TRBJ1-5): DGGITQSPKYLFRKEGQNVTLSCEQNLNHDAMYWYRQDPGQGLRLIYYSQIVNDFQKGDIAEGYSVSREKKESFPLTVTSAQKNPTAFYLCASSLQGPGQPQHFGDGTRLSIL.

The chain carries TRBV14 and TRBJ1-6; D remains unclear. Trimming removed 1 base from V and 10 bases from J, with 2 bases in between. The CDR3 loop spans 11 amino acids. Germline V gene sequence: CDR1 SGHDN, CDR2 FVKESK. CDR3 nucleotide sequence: TGTGCCAGCAGCCAAGGATCACCCCTCCACTTT. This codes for CASSQGSPLHF.

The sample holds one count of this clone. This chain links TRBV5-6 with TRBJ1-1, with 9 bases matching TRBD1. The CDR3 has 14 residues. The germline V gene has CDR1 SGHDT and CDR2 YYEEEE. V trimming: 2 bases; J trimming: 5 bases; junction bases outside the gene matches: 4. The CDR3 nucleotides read TGTGCCAGCAGCTTACAGGGGGCCCGGACTGAAGCTTTCTTT. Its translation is CASSLQGARTEAFF.

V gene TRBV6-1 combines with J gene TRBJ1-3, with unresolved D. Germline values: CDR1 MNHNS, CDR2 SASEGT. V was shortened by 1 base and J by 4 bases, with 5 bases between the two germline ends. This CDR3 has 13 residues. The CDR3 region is CASSEGRGNTIYF. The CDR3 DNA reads TGTGCCAGCAGTGAAGGGAGAGGAAACACCATATATTTT.

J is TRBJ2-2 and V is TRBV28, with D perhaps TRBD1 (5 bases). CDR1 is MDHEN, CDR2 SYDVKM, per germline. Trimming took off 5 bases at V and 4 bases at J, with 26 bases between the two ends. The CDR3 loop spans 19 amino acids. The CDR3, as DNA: TGTGCCAGCAGTCCATACGAGGCCCCAGGGTTCGGAATCACCGGGGAGCTGTTTTTT. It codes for CASSPYEAPGFGITGELFF.

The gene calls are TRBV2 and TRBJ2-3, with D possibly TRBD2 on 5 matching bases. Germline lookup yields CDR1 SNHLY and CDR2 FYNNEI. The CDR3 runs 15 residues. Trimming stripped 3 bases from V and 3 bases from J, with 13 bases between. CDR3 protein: CASSDEAGETDTQYF. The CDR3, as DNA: TGTGCCAGCAGTGATGAGGCGGGTGAAACAGATACGCAGTATTTT.

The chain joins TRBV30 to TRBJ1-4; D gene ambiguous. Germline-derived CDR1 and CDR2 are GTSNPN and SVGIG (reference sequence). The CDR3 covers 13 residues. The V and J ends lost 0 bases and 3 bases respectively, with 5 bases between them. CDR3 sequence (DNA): TGTGCCTGGAGTGTACTGGCTAATGAAAAACTGTTTTTT. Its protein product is CAWSVLANEKLFF.

The CDR3 nucleotides read TGTGCCAGCAGCTATCAGGGTCGATATGGCTACACCTTC. This codes for CASSYQGRYGYTF. The chain uses TRBV28 and TRBJ1-2, with TRBD1 as a possible D gene (5 bases). This CDR3 region has 13 residues. The germline V gene encodes CDR1 MDHEN and CDR2 SYDVKM. V was cut by 6 bases and J by 5 bases, with 13 bases left in between.

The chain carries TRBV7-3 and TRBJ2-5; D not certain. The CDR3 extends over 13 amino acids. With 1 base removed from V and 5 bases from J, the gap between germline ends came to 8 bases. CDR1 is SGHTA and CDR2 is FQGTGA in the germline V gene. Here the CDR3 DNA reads TGTGCCAGCAGCTTAAGGGGTTCGGAGACCCAGTACTTC. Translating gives CASSLRGSETQYF.

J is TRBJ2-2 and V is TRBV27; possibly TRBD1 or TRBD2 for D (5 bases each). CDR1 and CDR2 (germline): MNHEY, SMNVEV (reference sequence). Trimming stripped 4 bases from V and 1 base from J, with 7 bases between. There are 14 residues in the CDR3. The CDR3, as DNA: TGTGCCAGCAGTTGGGGACGGAACACCGGGGAGCTGTTTTTT. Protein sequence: CASSWGRNTGELFF.